This section outlines one T cell receptor (beta chain) sequence together with its context. Its target is unknown. The PCR employed 60 Vbeta primers together with 13 Jbeta primers. The table came from immunoSEQ multiplex PCR; TCRdb's copy has only in-frame clones and leaves some out. The data show fewer than 200,000 clones, with approximately 70% seen just once and roughly 7.1% held by the top ten. Germline CDR1 reads SGDLS; CDR2 reads YYNGEE. Trimming took off 5 bases at V and 5 bases at J, with 13 bases between the two ends. The CDR3 has 14 amino acids. The data belong to a study of cytomegalovirus exposure and HLA in healthy donors. General study results and limits: A later analysis linked a missense variant in DCLRE1C to the trimming of TCR beta V and J genes. In a later analysis, at a false discovery rate of 0.05, roughly 17,000 TCR beta sequences were associated with HLA alleles. While the bulk of TCR sequences proved rare, some public TCRs turned up in many donors. Among CMV-associated TCR beta chains, most appeared HLA-restricted in a later analysis.

The V gene is TRBV9, the J gene TRBJ2-2; D is possibly TRBD2 (5 bases). Material: PBMCs. This clonotype was sampled from a man aged 35-49 years in good health and CMV-seropositive. This chain's CDR3 is CASREGLITGELFF. In DNA, the CDR3 is TGTGCCAGCAGAGAGGGCCTCATTACCGGGGAGCTGTTTTTT.